This TCR beta chain comes out of a study of T cell responses to AZD1222 COVID-19 vaccine (dated by TCRdb to 2020 to 2023). General notes on the study: A total of 230 to 250 trial participants underwent TCR sequencing, of whom about 210 received two doses of AZD1222 and about 25 received two doses of the MenACWY control vaccine. Trial participants were enrolled by age into subgroups of 18-55, 56-69 and 70-plus years, and around 150, 28 and 57 TCR-sequenced participants, respectively, were included in these subgroups.

The CDR3 regions of human TCRbeta chains were analyzed by immunosequencing. The authors' analysis ran thus. TCRs in the repertoires were matched against a reference library of SARS-CoV-2-specific TCRs that had been generated with the MIRA antigen-specificity platform. Breadth was defined as the fraction of unique TCRs that were SARS-CoV-2-associated. Depth was defined as the fraction of total T cells that were SARS-CoV-2-associated. Using the MIRA data, each spike-specific TCR was mapped to the spike region that the TCR reacts to and placed in a CD4 or CD8 class. Log10-transformed breadth and depth values were compared by one-way ANOVA with Sidak's multiple comparisons tests. The table was pulled from immuneACCESS by TCRdb, which kept in-frame rearrangements only. Such tables lose some clones; where checked, under half of the loss comes from unresolved V genes, and the rest has no known cause. V, J and clone size reflect that table, while D and trimming were determined from the DNA. In this sample the table shows over 120,000 clones, about 92% of which occur a single time. Around 1.5% of the sample comes from the top ten.

V drops 3 bases and J drops 4 bases, leaving 15 bases in between. Counted from cysteine to phenylalanine, this CDR3 has 15 amino acids. Only the CDR3 portion is preserved as DNA: 45 bases, with reading frame beginning at the first base. According to the germline V gene (reference sequence), CDR1 reads LNHDA and CDR2 reads SQIVND. Study-wide findings and limitations: Participants were mostly white British and included more females than males, and it was suggested by the authors that clonal diversity may have been underestimated. Because no day 14 peak-response samples were available, repertoires were characterized only after the peak T cell response. Vaccine-associated CD4 TCRs spanned the whole spike protein, with dominant responses in regions 160-218 and 743-854. Conclusions about previously exposed vaccinees are limited, since just six AZD1222 recipients were seropositive for SARS-CoV-2 at baseline. The 56-69-year group was small, and its depth increase did not reach significance, likely because of low power. After two AZD1222 doses, spike-specific TCR breadth and depth were significantly higher than at day 0 and than in MenACWY recipients. Reportedly, almost half of the unique spike-specific TCRs recognized epitopes lying outside the regions that are mutated in the B.1.351 and B.1.1.7 variants.

In the paper's terms, the time point label means: about 28 days (+/-7) after the second vaccine dose. Because spike-specific TCR depth and breadth did not differ between the two schedules, AZD1222 recipients who got a second dose at roughly 4 weeks were pooled with those who got a second dose at roughly 12 weeks. Vaccinee samples came from UK trials COV001 and COV002, including a single-blind randomized controlled phase 2/3 trial of AZD1222 (ChAdOx1 nCoV-19) in healthy adults. For TCRbeta chain sequencing, PBMC samples were collected from trial participants at day 0 and at day 28 after the second dose. To note about this clone: Its cognate antigen has yet to be identified. No base qualities exist here, and no much larger clone lies one base off it.

The sequencing used peripheral blood, collected 28 days after the second AZD1222 dose. The receptor was derived from an adult who received the AZD1222 COVID-19 vaccine. The chain uses TRBV19 and TRBJ1-2, with the D gene call left open. The DNA is TGTGCCAGTAGTATCGTGGGTCCGGACGGCTATGGCTACACCTTC. Its product reads: CASSIVGPDGYGYTF.